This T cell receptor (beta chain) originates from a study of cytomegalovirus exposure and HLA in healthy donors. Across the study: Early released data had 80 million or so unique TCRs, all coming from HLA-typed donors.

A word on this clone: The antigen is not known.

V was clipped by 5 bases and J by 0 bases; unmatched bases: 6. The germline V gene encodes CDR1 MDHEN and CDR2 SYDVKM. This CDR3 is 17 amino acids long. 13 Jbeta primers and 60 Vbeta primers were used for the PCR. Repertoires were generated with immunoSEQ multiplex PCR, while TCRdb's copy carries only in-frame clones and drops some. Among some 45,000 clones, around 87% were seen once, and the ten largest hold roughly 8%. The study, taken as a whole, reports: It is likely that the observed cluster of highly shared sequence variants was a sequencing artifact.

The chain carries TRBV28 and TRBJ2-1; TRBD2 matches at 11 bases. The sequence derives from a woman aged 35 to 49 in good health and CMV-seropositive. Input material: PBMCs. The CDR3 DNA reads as TGTGCCAGCAGTCCGGGGACTAGCGGTTACTCCTACAATGAGCAGTTCTTC. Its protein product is CASSPGTSGYSYNEQFF. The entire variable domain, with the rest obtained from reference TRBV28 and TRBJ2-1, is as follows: DVKVTQSSRYLVKRTGEKVFLECVQDMDHENMFWYRQDPGLGLRLIYFSYDVKMKEKGDIPEGYSVSREKKERFSLILESASTNQTSMYLCASSPGTSGYSYNEQFFGPGTRLTVL.